This TCR beta chain was recorded in a study of CD8+ T cells in alopecia areata. A few counts support this clone. As the sequencing template, cDNA was produced by extracting RNA and reverse transcribing it. Clones were read by immunoSEQ multiplex PCR, and TCRdb kept only the in-frame ones, dropping some. The data show 95,000 to 100,000 clones, with roughly 56% seen just once and about 15% held by the top ten. The sample's treatment: oral pan-JAK inhibitor, 5-10 mg twice daily. The CDR3 covers 11 residues. V gave up 5 bases and J gave up 1 base, with 5 bases separating them. CDR1 and CDR2 (germline): SQVTM, ANQGSEA.

The clonotype was recovered from a human donor with alopecia areata. The material was CD8+ T cells sorted from blood, obtained at approximately week 55, from a patient treated with tofacitinib. The J gene is TRBJ1-1, the V gene TRBV29-1; D uncertain. The CDR3 nucleotides read TGCAGCGTTTCAGGGAACACTGAAGCTTTCTTT. This translates into CSVSGNTEAFF.